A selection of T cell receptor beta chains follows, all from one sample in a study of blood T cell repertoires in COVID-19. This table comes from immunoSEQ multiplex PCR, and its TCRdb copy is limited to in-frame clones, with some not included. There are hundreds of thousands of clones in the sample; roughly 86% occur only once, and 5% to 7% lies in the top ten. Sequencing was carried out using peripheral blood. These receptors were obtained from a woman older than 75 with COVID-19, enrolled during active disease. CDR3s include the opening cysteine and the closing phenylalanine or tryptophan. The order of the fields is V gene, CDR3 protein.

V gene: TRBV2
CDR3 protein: CASSGQGEAYGYTF

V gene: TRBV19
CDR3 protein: CASSFGTVGEQYF

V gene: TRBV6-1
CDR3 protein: CASSKQGSSYNEQFF

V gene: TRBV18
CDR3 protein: CASSATGGSTEAFF

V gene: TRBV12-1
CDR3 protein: CASSPMAGPNEKLFF

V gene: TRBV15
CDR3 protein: CATSRGGQSYYEQYF

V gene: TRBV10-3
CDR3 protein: CAIRNTGGSGDYGYTF

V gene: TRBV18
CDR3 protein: CASSPDRNQPQHF

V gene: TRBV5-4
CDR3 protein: CATGGLNEKLFF

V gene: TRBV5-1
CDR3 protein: CASSPSGQGQYGYTF

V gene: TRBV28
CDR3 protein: CASSSRDLTEAFF

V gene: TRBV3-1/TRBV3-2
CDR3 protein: CASSQEVLWTSPYEQYF

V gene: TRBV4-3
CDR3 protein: CASSQSPTGGTYEQFF

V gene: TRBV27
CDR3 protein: CASSIPTGSSTDTQYF

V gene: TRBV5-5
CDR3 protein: CASREGATGELFF

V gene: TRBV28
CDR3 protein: CASSLVGGAPNHHF

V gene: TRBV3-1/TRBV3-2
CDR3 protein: CARTSGTSGGSTDTQYF

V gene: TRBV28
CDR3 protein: CASSFSGGVDEQFF

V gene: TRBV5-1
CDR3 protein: CASSAPSNEQFF

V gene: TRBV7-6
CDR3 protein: CASSPGRRWDTIYF